What follows describes a single T cell receptor beta chain. Other DNA sequences in this specimen translate into the identical CDR3. This CDR3 spans 15 amino acids. CDR1 and CDR2 from the germline V gene are MNHEY and SVGAGI. With 0 bases removed from V and 4 bases from J, the gap between germline ends came to 9 bases. The sample is drawn from a study of blood T cell repertoires in COVID-19. Study-level information: Acute-phase and convalescent COVID-19 samples originated in the United States, Italy and Spain. From T cells, B-cell-depleted T cells, or PBMCs came the material, which was cDNA or gDNA.

In the authors' methods: Amplified reference gene primers provided the basis for estimating nucleated cell counts. TCRdb keeps only in-frame clones here, not all; method: immunoSEQ multiplex PCR. That table furnishes V, J and clone size, whereas the DNA furnished D and trimming. Of approximately 400,000 clones detected, 89% appear once; the ten largest clones hold approximately 1.2%. The chain joins TRBV6-5 to TRBJ2-2; D uncertain. Sequenced input: peripheral blood. The sequence derives from a man aged 35-49 years with acute or convalescent COVID-19. The DNA of the CDR3 is TGTGCCAGCAGTTACTCGTCGGGTAGCACCGGGGAGCTGTTTTTT. Its protein is CASSYSSGSTGELFF.